This is a list of T cell receptor beta chains from one sample in a study of blood T cells in healthy people across ages. TCRdb re-analysed the 5' RACE reads in MiXCR, keeping a single row per CDR3 protein. Among over 1,500,000 distinct CDR3 sequences listed, roughly 52% were seen once. The sequenced sample was blood. These receptors originate from a woman aged 40 to 50 in good health. Each CDR3 is given with its conserved first and last residue. A D gene is named only where the DNA matches it firmly. Only some rows state a clone size, as once, few, many or a class for expanded clones.

abundance,v_gene,j_gene,d_gene,CDR3aa,CDR3nt
.,TRBV27,TRBJ2-7,TRBD2,CASSLSGTEYYEQYF,TGTGCCAGCAGTTTAAGCGGGACGGAATACTACGAGCAGTACTTC
.,TRBV5-1,TRBJ1-1,.,CASSPGRSGTEAFF,TGCGCCAGCAGTCCCGGCAGGTCCGGTACTGAAGCTTTCTTT
.,TRBV2,TRBJ2-5,.,CASSEALRAGEETQYF,TGTGCCAGCAGTGAAGCGCTTAGGGCAGGCGAAGAGACCCAGTACTTC
few,TRBV12-3/TRBV12-4,TRBJ1-5,.,CASSQGGHQPQHF,TGTGCCAGCAGCCAGGGAGGTCATCAGCCCCAGCATTTT
.,TRBV21-1,TRBJ1-2,.,CASSKSGTGLYGYTF,TGTGCCAGCAGCAAATCCGGGACAGGACTCTATGGCTACACCTTC
.,TRBV29-1,TRBJ2-3,.,CSAPGVGTTDTQYF,TGCAGCGCCCCAGGGGTAGGTACTACAGATACGCAGTATTTT
.,TRBV5-5,TRBJ2-5,.,CASSLLSGHGEQYF,TGTGCCAGCAGCTTGCTCTCGGGCCATGGGGAGCAGTACTTC
.,TRBV7-2,TRBJ2-1,.,CASSLGHSSSYNEQFF,TGTGCCAGCAGCTTAGGCCATTCGAGCTCCTACAATGAGCAGTTCTTC
few,TRBV28,TRBJ1-1,.,CASSFPDSFNTEAFF,TGTGCCAGCAGTTTTCCGGACAGCTTCAACACTGAAGCTTTCTTT
.,TRBV4-3,TRBJ1-5,.,CASSQDYGGGQPQHF,TGCGCCAGCAGCCAAGATTACGGGGGCGGTCAGCCCCAGCATTTT
.,TRBV7-3,TRBJ2-3,.,CASSHEGGDSVLDTQYF,TGTGCCAGCAGCCACGAGGGCGGGGATAGTGTATTAGATACGCAGTATTTT
.,TRBV6-1,TRBJ1-5,TRBD1,CASRPGVQGELLNQPQHF,TGTGCCAGCAGGCCAGGTGTACAGGGGGAGTTGTTGAATCAGCCCCAGCATTTT
.,TRBV4-3,TRBJ2-7,TRBD2,CASSQAGNVAGDSREQYF,TGCGCCAGCAGCCAAGCAGGAAACGTAGCGGGGGACTCACGCGAGCAGTACTTC
.,TRBV5-6,TRBJ1-2,TRBD1,CASSPLDREGYGYTF,TGTGCCAGCAGCCCGTTGGACAGGGAGGGCTATGGCTACACCTTC
.,TRBV7-8,TRBJ2-5,.,CASGLGITGEQYF,TGTGCCAGCGGCTTAGGGATCACGGGTGAGCAGTACTTC
.,TRBV20-1,TRBJ1-2,.,CSATDSTDGYTF,TGCAGTGCTACCGACTCAACTGATGGCTACACCTTC
.,TRBV7-9,TRBJ2-1,.,CASSLWAVGDNEQFF,TGTGCCAGCTCCCTTTGGGCGGTGGGGGACAATGAGCAGTTCTTC
.,TRBV12-3/TRBV12-4,TRBJ1-5,.,CASSQDRTSGNQPQHF,TGTGCCAGCAGTCAAGACAGGACCTCGGGCAATCAGCCCCAGCATTTT
.,TRBV7-3,TRBJ2-5,.,CASSLTAGEETQYF,TGTGCCAGCAGCTTAACGGCAGGGGAGGAGACCCAGTACTTC
.,TRBV29-1,TRBJ2-3,.,CSVLNTDTQYF,TGCAGCGTACTGAACACAGATACGCAGTATTTT
.,TRBV7-2,TRBJ2-3,TRBD2,CASSLVPTSGGAPVTDTQYF,TGTGCCAGCAGCTTAGTGCCGACTAGCGGGGGGGCCCCTGTCACAGATACGCAGTATTTT
.,TRBV4-3,TRBJ2-5,TRBD1,CASSLDRAVANEQYF,TGCGCCAGCAGCCTGGACAGGGCGGTCGCCAATGAGCAGTACTTC
few,TRBV2,TRBJ2-1,.,CASSEALGSRFF,TGTGCCAGCAGTGAAGCGCTAGGGTCCAGGTTCTTC
.,TRBV7-9,TRBJ1-4,TRBD1,CASSWATGNNEKLFF,TGTGCCAGCAGCTGGGCGACAGGGAATAATGAAAAACTGTTTTTT
.,TRBV6-5,TRBJ1-2,.,CASSYSTRGLNYGYTF,TGTGCCAGCAGTTACTCGACCAGGGGTTTGAACTATGGCTACACCTTC
.,TRBV6-6,TRBJ2-7,TRBD1,CATRTGGSEQYF,TGTGCCACACGGACAGGGGGCTCCGAGCAGTACTTC
.,TRBV10-3,TRBJ2-7,.,CAISEVWEGAYNEQYF,TGTGCCATCAGTGAGGTCTGGGAGGGGGCCTACAATGAGCAGTACTTC
.,TRBV9,TRBJ2-1,.,CASSAQGWNEQFF,TGTGCCAGCAGTGCGCAGGGCTGGAATGAGCAGTTCTTT
.,TRBV19,TRBJ2-6,.,CASRTQDSGANVLTF,TGTGCCAGTAGAACCCAGGACTCTGGGGCCAACGTCCTGACTTTC
few,TRBV12-3/TRBV12-4,TRBJ1-6,.,CASTPEGTSYNSPLHF,TGTGCCAGCACCCCCGAGGGCACCTCCTATAATTCACCCCTCCACTTT
.,TRBV28,TRBJ2-7,TRBD1,CASSPAGQARGYEQYF,TGTGCCAGCAGTCCCGCCGGACAGGCCCGCGGCTACGAGCAGTACTTC
.,TRBV20-1,TRBJ2-3,.,CSFTDPITDTQYF,TGCAGTTTCACAGACCCGATCACAGATACGCAGTATTTT
.,TRBV5-1,TRBJ2-7,TRBD1,CASSWDRGITYEQYF,TGCGCCAGCAGCTGGGACAGGGGTATTACCTACGAGCAGTACTTC
.,TRBV4-2,TRBJ1-5,.,CASSQNWGFGQPQHF,TGTGCCAGCAGCCAAAACTGGGGGTTCGGTCAGCCCCAGCATTTT
.,TRBV29-1,TRBJ1-1,.,CSVSHRGGRSLNTEAFF,TGCAGCGTGTCCCATAGGGGCGGACGAAGCCTGAACACTGAAGCTTTCTTT